This T cell receptor beta chain was sequenced during a study of blood T cell repertoires in COVID-19. Turning to the study itself: Acute and convalescent COVID-19 specimens originated in the United States, Italy and Spain. PBMCs, B-cell-depleted T cells, or T cells were the source of the cDNA or gDNA that made up the material.

Authors' data handling: Amplification of reference gene primers provided the estimated nucleated cell counts. Clones were sequenced by immunoSEQ multiplex PCR, and TCRdb holds only the in-frame ones, with some missing. V and J calls and clone size are copied from that table; D and trimming were computed from the DNA. This sample has about 150,000 clones; roughly 80% occur once, and the top ten carry about 3.1%. The CDR3 runs to 15 residues. Trimming removed 1 base at V and 6 bases at J, with 13 bases between. Germline assignment: CDR1 LGHDT and CDR2 YNNKEL (reference sequence). Material for sequencing was peripheral blood. The chain has TRBV3-1 (or the pseudogene TRBV3-2) and TRBJ1-3; D not certain. The clonotype originates from a woman aged 40 to 55 with active or convalescent COVID-19. Here the CDR3 DNA reads TGTGCCAGCAGCCAAGGGAGCTGGCTGACAAACACCATATATTTT. This sequence encodes CASSQGSWLTNTIYF.